The clone carrying this T cell receptor beta chain was counted ten times or more. The germline V gene encodes CDR1 MNHEY and CDR2 SMNVEV (reference sequence). V was trimmed by 6 bases and J by 9 bases, leaving 15 bases between them. The CDR3 loop spans 14 amino acids. This record comes from a study of blood T cell repertoires in COVID-19. Libraries were prepared by immunoSEQ multiplex PCR; TCRdb keeps only in-frame clonotypes and omits some of them. The sample holds 90,000 to 120,000 clones, about 93% seen once. This chain uses TRBV27 with TRBJ1-6; D is unclear. The receptor was derived from a woman aged 25 to 45 with acute or convalescent COVID-19. The sample consisted of peripheral blood. The CDR3 spells CASRTFLISSPLHF. The CDR3 DNA is TGTGCCAGCAGAACTTTCTTGATATCTTCACCCCTCCACTTT.